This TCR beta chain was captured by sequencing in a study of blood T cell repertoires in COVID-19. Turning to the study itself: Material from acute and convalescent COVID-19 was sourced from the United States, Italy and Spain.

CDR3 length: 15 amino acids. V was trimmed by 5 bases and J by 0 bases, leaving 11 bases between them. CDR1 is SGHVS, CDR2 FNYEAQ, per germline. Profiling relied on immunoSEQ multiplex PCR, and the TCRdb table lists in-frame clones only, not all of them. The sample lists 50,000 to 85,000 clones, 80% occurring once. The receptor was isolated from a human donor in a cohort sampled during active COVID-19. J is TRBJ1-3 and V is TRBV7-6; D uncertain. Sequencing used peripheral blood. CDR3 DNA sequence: TGTGCCAGCAGCCCCAGGCGGGGCTCTGGAAACACCATATATTTT. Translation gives CASSPRRGSGNTIYF.